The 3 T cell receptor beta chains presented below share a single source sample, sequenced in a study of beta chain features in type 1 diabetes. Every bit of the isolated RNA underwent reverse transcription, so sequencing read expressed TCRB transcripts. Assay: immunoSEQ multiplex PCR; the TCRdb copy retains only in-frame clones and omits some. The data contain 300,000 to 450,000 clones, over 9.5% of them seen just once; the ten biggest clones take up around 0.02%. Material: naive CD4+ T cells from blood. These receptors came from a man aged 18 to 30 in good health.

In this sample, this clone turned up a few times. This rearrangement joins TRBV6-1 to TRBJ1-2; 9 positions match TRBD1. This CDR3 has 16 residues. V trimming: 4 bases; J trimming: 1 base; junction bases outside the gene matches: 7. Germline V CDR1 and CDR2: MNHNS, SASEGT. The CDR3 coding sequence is TGTGCCAGCAGTGCGACCGGGACAGGGTATAACTATGGCTACACCTTC. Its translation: CASSATGTGYNYGYTF.

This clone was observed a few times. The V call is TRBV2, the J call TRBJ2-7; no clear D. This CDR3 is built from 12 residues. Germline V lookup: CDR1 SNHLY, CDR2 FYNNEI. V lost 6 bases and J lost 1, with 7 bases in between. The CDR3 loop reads CASRLDSYEQYF. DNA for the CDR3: TGTGCCAGCAGATTAGATTCCTACGAGCAGTACTTC.

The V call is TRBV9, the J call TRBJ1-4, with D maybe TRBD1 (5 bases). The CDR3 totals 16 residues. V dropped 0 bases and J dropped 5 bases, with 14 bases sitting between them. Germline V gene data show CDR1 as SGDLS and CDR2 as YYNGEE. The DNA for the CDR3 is TGTGCCAGCAGCGTAGGCCGGGGGAACCTAAATGAAAAACTGTTTTTT. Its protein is CASSVGRGNLNEKLFF.